This T cell receptor beta chain was documented in a study of blood T cell repertoires in COVID-19. Study summary: Acute-phase and convalescent COVID-19 samples originated in the United States, Italy and Spain. From T cells, B-cell-depleted T cells, or PBMCs came the material, which was cDNA or gDNA.

CDR3 length: 14 residues. The V and J ends lost 1 base and 7 bases respectively, with 10 bases between them. Per the germline V gene, CDR1 is SGHVS and CDR2 is FNYEAQ. This clone turned up a few times. Sequencing was performed with immunoSEQ multiplex PCR; in TCRdb, only in-frame clones are kept and a portion is missing. The sample contains 400,000 to 450,000 clones, about 92% of which appear only once. Everyone who took part was roughly 18 to 89 years old, and they came from 20 to 25 US areas. Participant reports of clinical history set cohort assignment. This rearrangement joins TRBV7-6 to TRBJ1-4; D ambiguous. Sequenced input: PBMCs or T cells enriched from blood (not recorded which). The receptor was derived from a man between 18 and 35 years old who had recovered from COVID-19. CDR3 sequence: CASSLDANGEKLFF. CDR3 DNA sequence: TGTGCCAGCAGCTTAGACGCTAATGGTGAAAAACTGTTTTTT.